The 32 T cell receptor beta chains below were found in one sample sequenced in a study of blood T cell repertoires in COVID-19. Measured with immunoSEQ multiplex PCR; TCRdb has only the in-frame clones, and not every one. The repertoire holds tens of thousands of clones, with over 70% as singletons. The material sequenced was peripheral blood. The source is an elderly man with active or convalescent COVID-19.

In regard to this clone: The junction and the germline gene differ at one end; a read error may be behind it. In DNA form, the CDR3 reads TGTGCCAGCAGCCCCCAGACAGGGCAAGATATTCAAAACTTC. Translating gives CASSPQTGQDIQNF. The chain uses TRBV7-9 and TRBJ1-2; TRBD1 aligns across 7 bases. CDR3 length: 14 residues. Per the germline V gene, CDR1 is SEHNR and CDR2 is FQNEAQ (reference sequence). The full variable domain, in which reference TRBV7-9 and TRBJ1-2 provide the parts outside the CDR3, is DTGVSQNPRHKITKRGQNVTFRCDPISEHNRLYWYRQTLGQGPEFLTYFQNEAQLEKSRLLSDRFSAERPKGSFSTLEIQRTEQGDSAMYLCASSPQTGQDIQNFGSGTRLTVV.

This clone was seen a handful of times. The rearrangement joins TRBV7-9 to TRBJ1-5, with unresolved D. Germline V gene lookup returns CDR1 SEHNR and CDR2 FQNEAQ (reference sequence). V was clipped by 1 base and J by 4 bases, with 5 bases between them. This CDR3 spans 13 amino acids. CDR3: CASSLGQNQPQHF. The CDR3, as DNA: TGTGCCAGCAGCTTAGGGCAGAATCAGCCCCAGCATTTT.

The rearrangement uses TRBV6-4 and TRBJ2-2; 10 nucleotides agree with TRBD2. V dropped 6 bases and J dropped 5; count of bases not matched to a gene: 9. The CDR3 is made up of 16 amino acids. The germline V gene encodes CDR1 MRHNA and CDR2 SNTAGT. CDR3 loop: CASSGSAGGRTGELFF. The CDR3 DNA reads as TGTGCCAGCAGCGGCTCAGCGGGGGGGCGAACCGGGGAGCTGTTTTTT.

This rearrangement joins TRBV12-5 to TRBJ2-5; D remains ambiguous. This CDR3 has 11 residues. CDR1 and CDR2 (germline): LGHNT, FRNRAP. V lost 7 bases to trimming and J lost 2 bases, with 5 bases between them. In DNA form, the CDR3 reads TGTGCTAGTGTTCAGCAAGAGACCCAGTACTTC. Encoded protein: CASVQQETQYF.

This chain joins TRBV18 and TRBJ2-7; a weak D match, TRBD1 (6 bases). Trimming pared 2 bases from V and 3 bases from J, leaving 8 bases between. This CDR3 region has 13 residues. CDR1 and CDR2 (germline): KGHSH, LQKENI. The chain's CDR3 is CASSPGQNYEQYF. The CDR3 DNA sequence: TGTGCCAGCTCACCAGGACAGAACTACGAGCAGTACTTC.

The chain couples TRBV6-1 to TRBJ2-1, with 11 bases lining up with TRBD2. V shed 6 bases and J 6 bases; nucleotides not matched to a gene: 4. Germline assignment: CDR1 MNHNS and CDR2 SASEGT. The CDR3 has 14 amino acids. The CDR3 DNA reads as TGTGCCAGCAGGAGACTAGCGGGACCCAATGAGCAGTTCTTC. Its translation: CASRRLAGPNEQFF.

V and J are TRBV12-3 or TRBV12-4 and TRBJ2-5; 8 positions agree with TRBD2. The CDR3 extends over 13 amino acids. The V gene end was trimmed by 4 bases and the J gene end by 4 bases; junction bases not matched to a gene: 2. As DNA, the CDR3 is TGTGCCAGCAGTTCGGGGGGGAGAGAGACCCAGTACTTC. It encodes CASSSGGRETQYF.

In its sample, this clone was seen once. This chain links TRBV6-5 with TRBJ2-3; 9 nucleotides line up with TRBD1. CDR1 is MNHEY, CDR2 SVGAGI, per germline. J gave up 0 bases and V 6 bases, and 1 base lay outside the gene matches. This CDR3 has 14 residues. The CDR3 DNA sequence: TGTGCCAGCAGCGGACAGGGGAGCACAGATACGCAGTATTTT. Translating gives CASSGQGSTDTQYF.

This clone has a handful of counts. V usage is TRBV6-2 or TRBV6-3 and J usage is TRBJ2-7; no definite D call. V was pared by 2 bases and J by 3 bases, with 8 bases between. Germline loops: CDR1 MNHEY, CDR2 SVGEGT. The CDR3 extends over 13 amino acids. The DNA for the CDR3 is TGTGCCAGCAGTTACCCCGGCGGCTACGAGCAGTACTTC. Translation gives CASSYPGGYEQYF.

The V call is TRBV2, the J call TRBJ1-6, with a weak D call TRBD1 (5 bases). The V gene lost 3 bases and the J gene lost 6 bases, with 12 bases spanning the gap. The V gene's germline CDR1 is SNHLY and CDR2 FYNNEI. This CDR3 region has 15 residues. The DNA for the CDR3 is TGTGCCAGCAGTGAGATGGGGCGCAGTAATTCACCCCTCCACTTT. Its translation is CASSEMGRSNSPLHF.

This clone was detected a few times. The chain is built from TRBV30 and TRBJ1-6, with D maybe TRBD1 (5 bases). This CDR3 contains 13 residues. Germline V gene sequence: CDR1 GTSNPN, CDR2 SVGIG (reference sequence). V lost 2 bases to trimming and J lost 8 bases, with 10 bases between them. CDR3 nucleotides: TGTGCCTGGAGTCAGGGCTCGGATTCACCCCTCCACTTT. Its translation is CAWSQGSDSPLHF. Full variable domain (rest looked up from reference TRBV30 and TRBJ1-6): SQTIHQWPATLVQPVGSPLSLECTVEGTSNPNLYWYRQAAGRGLQLLFYSVGIGQISSEVPQNLSASRPQDRQFILSSKKLLLSDSGFYLCAWSQGSDSPLHFGNGTRLTVT.

The chain joins TRBV7-2 to TRBJ1-1; D not resolved. CDR3 length equals 13 residues. The V end lost 2 bases, the J end lost 1 base, and 5 bases lay between the germline ends. Germline CDR1 reads SGHTA; CDR2 reads FQGNSA. CDR3 sequence: CASSLQSNTEAFF. The CDR3 nucleotides read TGTGCCAGCAGCTTACAATCGAACACTGAAGCTTTCTTT. The full variable domain, its missing parts supplied by reference TRBV7-2 and TRBJ1-1, is GAGVSQSPSNKVTEKGKDVELRCDPISGHTALYWYRQSLGQGLEFLIYFQGNSAPDKSGLPSDRFSAERTGGSVSTLTIQRTQQEDSAVYLCASSLQSNTEAFFGQGTRLTVV.

The J gene is TRBJ1-1, the V gene TRBV25-1, with 7 bases aligning to TRBD1. The CDR3 has 13 amino acids. Per germline, CDR1 MGHDK and CDR2 SYGVNS. J gave up 3 bases and V 7 bases, and 5 bases lay outside the gene matches. CDR3 region: CASTGQRDTEAFF. The DNA for the CDR3 is TGTGCCAGCACGGGACAGCGGGACACTGAAGCTTTCTTT.

The chain links TRBV10-2 to TRBJ2-3; TRBD2 matches 11 bases. The junction had 18 bases not matched to a gene; V was cut back by 8 bases and J by 2 bases. CDR1 WSHSY and CDR2 SAAADI come from the germline V gene. This CDR3 comprises 19 residues. CDR3 bases: TGCGCCAGCGGCCTGGGGGGTAGCGGGAGGGCCGAACCCACAGATACGCAGTATTTT. It yields the protein CASGLGGSGRAEPTDTQYF.

This clone has a handful of counts. V is TRBV4-1 and J is TRBJ2-1; D unclear. The germline V and J ends were trimmed by 5 bases and 2 bases, with 13 bases remaining between them. The CDR3 sequence is 15 residues long. Germline-derived CDR1 and CDR2 are MGHRA and YSYEKL. The CDR3 spells CASSTQVGTYNEQFF. CDR3 DNA sequence: TGCGCCAGCAGCACGCAGGTGGGCACCTACAATGAGCAGTTCTTC.

This sequence joins TRBV5-4 and TRBJ2-5; a weak D match, TRBD1 (6 bases). The CDR3 has 14 amino acids. Germline assignment: CDR1 SGHNT and CDR2 YYREEE (reference sequence). Trimming shortened V by 5 bases and J by 4 bases, and 15 bases separated the two germline ends. The CDR3 nucleotides are TGTGCCAGCAGTTTCCCAGGGGACGGAGAGACCCAGTACTTC. Protein: CASSFPGDGETQYF. Supplemented by reference TRBV5-4 and TRBJ2-5, the full variable domain reads ETGVTQSPTHLIKTRGQQVTLRCSSQSGHNTVSWYQQALGQGPQFIFQYYREEENGRGNFPPRFSGLQFPNYSSELNVNALELDDSALYLCASSFPGDGETQYFGPGTRLLVL.

The chain combines TRBV3-1 (or the pseudogene TRBV3-2) with TRBJ1-1; 8 positions agree with TRBD1. Germline lookup yields CDR1 LGHDT and CDR2 YNNKEL (reference sequence). CDR3 length: 14 amino acids. V shed 4 bases and J 1 base; nucleotides not matched to a gene: 2. Here the CDR3 DNA reads TGTGCCAGCAGCCGGACAGGGCGGAACACTGAAGCTTTCTTT. It is translated as CASSRTGRNTEAFF.

The chain carries TRBV6-5 and TRBJ1-2, with D possibly matching TRBD1 (6 bases). This CDR3 has 13 residues. Trimming cost V 6 bases and J 4 bases, with 12 bases left between them. CDR1 and CDR2 from the germline V gene are MNHEY and SVGAGI. CDR3 nucleotides: TGTGCCAGCAGACTAACAGGGATCTATGGCTACACCTTC. It is translated as CASRLTGIYGYTF.

The V and J genes are TRBV11-2 and TRBJ2-7; 8 bases agree with TRBD1. The germline V gene encodes CDR1 SGHAT and CDR2 FQNNGV. The CDR3 extends over 14 amino acids. Trimming removed 4 bases from V and 3 bases from J; junction bases left unmatched: 5. The CDR3 here is CASSWDRLNYEQYF. The CDR3, as DNA: TGTGCCAGCAGCTGGGACAGGCTGAACTACGAGCAGTACTTC. The entire variable domain, with the rest obtained from reference TRBV11-2 and TRBJ2-7, is as follows: EAGVAQSPRYKIIEKRQSVAFWCNPISGHATLYWYQQILGQGPKLLIQFQNNGVVDDSQLPKDRFSAERLKGVDSTLKIQPAKLEDSAVYLCASSWDRLNYEQYFGPGTRLTVT.

A few counts support this clone. The chain employs TRBV7-2 and TRBJ2-1, with 9 nucleotides matching TRBD2. Germline assignment: CDR1 SGHTA and CDR2 FQGNSA. V gave up 7 bases and J gave up 0 bases; unmatched junction bases: 10. This CDR3 has 17 amino acids. CDR3 amino acids: CASTQTSGGGSYNEQFF. CDR3 coding DNA: TGTGCCAGCACCCAGACTAGCGGAGGGGGCTCCTACAATGAGCAGTTCTTC. Combining the CDR3 with reference TRBV7-2 and TRBJ2-1 gives the whole variable domain GAGVSQSPSNKVTEKGKDVELRCDPISGHTALYWYRQSLGQGLEFLIYFQGNSAPDKSGLPSDRFSAERTGGSVSTLTIQRTQQEDSAVYLCASTQTSGGGSYNEQFFGPGTRLTVL.

The chain employs TRBV30 and TRBJ2-3, with TRBD2 matching over 9 bases. J lost 2 bases, V lost 1 base, and 7 bases had no gene match. The CDR3 is 16 amino acids. The V gene's germline CDR1 is GTSNPN and CDR2 SVGIG (reference sequence). CDR3 amino acids: CAWSDGLAGSTDTQYF. The CDR3 nucleotides read TGTGCCTGGAGTGACGGTCTAGCGGGGTCCACAGATACGCAGTATTTT.

The chain combines TRBV6-2 or TRBV6-3 with TRBJ2-5, with TRBD2 matching 7 bases. J gave up 5 bases and V 2 bases, and 5 bases lay outside the gene matches. The CDR3 contains 14 residues. CDR1 is MNHEY and CDR2 is SVGEGT in the germline V gene. The CDR3 is CASSYGGSWETQYF. The CDR3 nucleotides are TGTGCCAGCAGTTACGGCGGGAGTTGGGAGACCCAGTACTTC.

This CDR3 is CASSSDYHGQYF. CDR3 coding DNA: TGTGCCAGCAGCTCCGACTATCACGGGCAGTACTTC. The J gene is TRBJ2-7, the V gene TRBV7-9; possible D gene TRBD2, 5 bases. Between the trimmed V and J ends, which lost 4 bases and 9 bases, there was a span of 13 bases. This CDR3 spans 12 amino acids. CDR1 and CDR2 from the germline V gene are SEHNR and FQNEAQ (reference sequence).

The rearrangement joins TRBV18 to TRBJ2-3; a possible D gene is TRBD1 (6 bases). CDR1 is KGHSH, CDR2 LQKENI, per germline. Trimming took 2 bases from V and 4 from J, leaving 10 bases between them. The CDR3 contains 14 residues. CDR3 residues: CASSPFTGSDTQYF. DNA of the CDR3: TGTGCCAGCTCACCATTTACAGGGTCAGATACGCAGTATTTT.

The V and J genes are TRBV27 and TRBJ1-6, with 7 bases fitting TRBD1. Germline values: CDR1 MNHEY, CDR2 SMNVEV (reference sequence). This CDR3 region has 13 residues. The J segment lost 11 bases and the V segment lost 5 bases, leaving 6 bases of the junction unmatched. DNA for the CDR3: TGTGCCAGCAGTCGACAGGGTTCTGCACCCCTCCACTTT. It specifies CASSRQGSAPLHF.

V is TRBV20-1 and J is TRBJ2-5; D unclear. Looked up from germline, CDR1 is DFQATT and CDR2 is SNEGSKA (reference sequence). The V and J ends lost 6 bases and 4 bases respectively, with 6 bases between them. The CDR3 sequence is 10 residues long. CDR3 amino acids: CSAQIETQYF. The CDR3 DNA is TGCAGTGCGCAGATAGAGACCCAGTACTTC.

The chain uses TRBV6-5 and TRBJ1-6; 8 bases are a match to TRBD1. J lost 5 bases, V lost 6 bases, and 0 bases had no gene match. Germline lookup yields CDR1 MNHEY and CDR2 SVGAGI. The CDR3 runs 13 residues. CDR3 protein: CASRDRDNSPLHF. The CDR3, as DNA: TGTGCCAGCAGGGACAGGGATAATTCACCCCTCCACTTT.

Points on this clone: The sample has other DNA sequences that encode this CDR3 too. This rearrangement joins TRBV7-2 to TRBJ1-5; perhaps TRBD1 as D (6 bases). Germline CDR1 and CDR2: SGHTA and FQGNSA. There are 13 residues in the CDR3. The germline V and J ends were trimmed by 1 base and 6 bases, with 7 bases remaining between them. CDR3 DNA: TGTGCCAGCAGCTTAGAAGGGGGTCAGCCCCAGCATTTT. Translated: CASSLEGGQPQHF.

The chain combines TRBV18 with TRBJ1-2; D may be TRBD1 (6 bases). V gave up 3 bases and J gave up 0 bases, with 11 bases separating them. Germline V gene lookup returns CDR1 KGHSH and CDR2 LQKENI. This CDR3 spans 15 amino acids. CDR3 amino acids: CASSPPQGTNYGYTF. The CDR3 nucleotides are TGTGCCAGCTCACCTCCCCAGGGGACTAACTATGGCTACACCTTC.

The gene calls are TRBV30 and TRBJ2-1; 8 nucleotides align to TRBD1. The CDR3 is 13 residues long. The germline CDR1 and CDR2 sequences are GTSNPN and SVGIG (reference sequence). Unmatched junction bases numbered 5, after V lost 8 bases and J lost 2 bases. This CDR3 is CAQDRGPYNEQFF. The CDR3 DNA follows: TGTGCCCAAGACAGGGGTCCCTACAATGAGCAGTTCTTC.

The V call is TRBV7-8, the J call TRBJ1-4; D remains unclear. The CDR3 loop spans 14 amino acids. V shed 1 base and J shed 8 bases, with 11 bases lying between them. Germline loops: CDR1 SGHVS, CDR2 FQNEAQ. The CDR3 nucleotides are TGTGCCAGCAGCTTAGATTGGAGAGGGGAAAAACTGTTTTTT. Translated: CASSLDWRGEKLFF.

The V and J genes are TRBV5-1 and TRBJ2-5; 8 nucleotides match TRBD1. The CDR3 totals 15 residues. After removal of 8 bases from V and 4 bases from J, the junction contained 13 bases not matched to a gene. CDR1 SGHRS and CDR2 YFSETQ come from the germline V gene. In DNA, the CDR3 is TGCGCCAGTCGTCTTAACGGACAGGGCGGAGAGACCCAGTACTTC. Translating gives CASRLNGQGGETQYF.